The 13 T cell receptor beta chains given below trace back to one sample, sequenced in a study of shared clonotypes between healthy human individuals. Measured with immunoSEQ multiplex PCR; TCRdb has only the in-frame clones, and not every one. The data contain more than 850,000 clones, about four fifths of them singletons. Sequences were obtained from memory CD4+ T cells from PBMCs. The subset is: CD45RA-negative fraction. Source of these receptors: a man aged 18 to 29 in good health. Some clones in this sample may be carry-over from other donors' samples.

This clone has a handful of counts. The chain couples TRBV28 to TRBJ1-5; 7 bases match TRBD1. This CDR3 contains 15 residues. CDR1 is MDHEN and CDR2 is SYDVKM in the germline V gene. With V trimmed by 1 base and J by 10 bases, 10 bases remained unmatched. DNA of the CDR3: TGTGCCAGCAGTTTATTCTCCGGGACAGTCCGCCCCCAGCATTTT. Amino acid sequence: CASSLFSGTVRPQHF.

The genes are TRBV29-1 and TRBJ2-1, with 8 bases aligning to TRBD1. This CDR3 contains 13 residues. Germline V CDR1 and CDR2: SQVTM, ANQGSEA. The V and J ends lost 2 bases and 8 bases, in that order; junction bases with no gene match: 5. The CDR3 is CSVESDRVHEQFF. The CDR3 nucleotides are TGCAGCGTTGAATCGGACAGGGTCCATGAGCAGTTCTTC.

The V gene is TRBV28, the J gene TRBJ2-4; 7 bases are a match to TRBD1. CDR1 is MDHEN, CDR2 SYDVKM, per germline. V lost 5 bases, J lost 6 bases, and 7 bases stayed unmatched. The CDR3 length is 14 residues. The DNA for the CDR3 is TGTGCCAGCAGTGAGGGGACAGTTGGAAACATTCAGTACTTC. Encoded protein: CASSEGTVGNIQYF.

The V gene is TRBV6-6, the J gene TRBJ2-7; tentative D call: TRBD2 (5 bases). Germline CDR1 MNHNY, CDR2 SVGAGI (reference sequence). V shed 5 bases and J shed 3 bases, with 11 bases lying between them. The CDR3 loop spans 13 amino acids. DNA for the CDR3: TGTGCCAGCAGTAGAGGCGAGGGCTACGAGCAGTACTTC. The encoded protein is CASSRGEGYEQYF.

CDR3 DNA sequence: TGTGCCAGCAGCCTAACTAAATTGTTCGAGCAGTACTTC. Translated: CASSLTKLFEQYF. The chain combines TRBV7-8 with TRBJ2-7; D is ambiguous. V lost 5 bases to trimming and J lost 6 bases, with 14 bases between them. The germline CDR1 and CDR2 sequences are SGHVS and FQNEAQ. The CDR3 length is 13 residues. The whole variable domain, filled in from reference TRBV7-8 and TRBJ2-7, reads GAGVSQSPRYKVAKRGQDVALRCDPISGHVSLFWYQQALGQGPEFLTYFQNEAQLDKSGLPSDRFFAERPEGSVSTLKIQRTQQEDSAVYLCASSLTKLFEQYFGPGTRLTVT.

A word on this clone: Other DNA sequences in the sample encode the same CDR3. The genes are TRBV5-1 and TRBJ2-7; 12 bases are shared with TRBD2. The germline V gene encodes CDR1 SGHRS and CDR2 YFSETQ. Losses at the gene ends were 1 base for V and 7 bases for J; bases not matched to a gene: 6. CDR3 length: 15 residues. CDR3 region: CASSLLAGGPGEQYF. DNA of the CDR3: TGCGCCAGCAGCTTGCTAGCGGGAGGGCCGGGTGAGCAGTACTTC.

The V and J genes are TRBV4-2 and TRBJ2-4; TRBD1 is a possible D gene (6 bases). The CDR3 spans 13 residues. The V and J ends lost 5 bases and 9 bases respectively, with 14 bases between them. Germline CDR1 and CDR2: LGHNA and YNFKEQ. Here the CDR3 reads CASSGQRGGIQYF. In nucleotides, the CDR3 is TGTGCCAGCAGCGGACAGCGAGGGGGCATTCAGTACTTC.

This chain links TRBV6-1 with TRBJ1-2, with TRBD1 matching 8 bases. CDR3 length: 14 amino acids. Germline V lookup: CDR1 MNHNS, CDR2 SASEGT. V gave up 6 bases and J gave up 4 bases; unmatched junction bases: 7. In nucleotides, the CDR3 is TGTGCCAGCAGATCCACAGGGGGACCCTATGGCTACACCTTC. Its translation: CASRSTGGPYGYTF.

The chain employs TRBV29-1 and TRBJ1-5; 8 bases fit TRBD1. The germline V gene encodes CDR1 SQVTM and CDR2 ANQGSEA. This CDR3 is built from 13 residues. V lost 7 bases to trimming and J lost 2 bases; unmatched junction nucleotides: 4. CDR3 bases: TGCAGCGCTCAGACAGGGGGCAATCAGCCCCAGCATTTT. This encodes CSAQTGGNQPQHF.

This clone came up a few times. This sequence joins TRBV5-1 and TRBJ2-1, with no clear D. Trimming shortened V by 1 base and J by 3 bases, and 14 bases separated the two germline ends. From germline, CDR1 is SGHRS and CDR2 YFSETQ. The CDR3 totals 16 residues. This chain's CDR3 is CASSLRLAAGYNEQFF. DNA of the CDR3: TGCGCCAGCAGCTTGCGGCTCGCGGCAGGCTACAATGAGCAGTTCTTC.

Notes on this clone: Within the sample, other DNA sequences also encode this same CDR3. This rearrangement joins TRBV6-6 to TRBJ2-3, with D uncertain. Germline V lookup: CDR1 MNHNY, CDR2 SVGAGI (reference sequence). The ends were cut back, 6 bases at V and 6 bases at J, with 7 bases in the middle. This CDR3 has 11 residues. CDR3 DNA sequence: TGTGCCAGCAGCGTGAGGGATACGCAGTATTTT. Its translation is CASSVRDTQYF.

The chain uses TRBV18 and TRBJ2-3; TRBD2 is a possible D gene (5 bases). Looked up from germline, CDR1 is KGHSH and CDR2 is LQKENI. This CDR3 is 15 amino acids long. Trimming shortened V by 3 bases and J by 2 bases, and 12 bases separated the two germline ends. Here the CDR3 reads CASSPLKTTTDTQYF. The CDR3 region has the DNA TGTGCCAGCTCACCCCTAAAGACTACCACAGATACGCAGTATTTT.

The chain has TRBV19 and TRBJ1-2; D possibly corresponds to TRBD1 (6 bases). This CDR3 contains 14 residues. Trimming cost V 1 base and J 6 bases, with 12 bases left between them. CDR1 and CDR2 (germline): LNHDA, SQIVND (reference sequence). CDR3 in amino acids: CASSIVTGTNGYTF. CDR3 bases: TGTGCCAGTAGTATAGTGACTGGGACAAATGGCTACACCTTC.